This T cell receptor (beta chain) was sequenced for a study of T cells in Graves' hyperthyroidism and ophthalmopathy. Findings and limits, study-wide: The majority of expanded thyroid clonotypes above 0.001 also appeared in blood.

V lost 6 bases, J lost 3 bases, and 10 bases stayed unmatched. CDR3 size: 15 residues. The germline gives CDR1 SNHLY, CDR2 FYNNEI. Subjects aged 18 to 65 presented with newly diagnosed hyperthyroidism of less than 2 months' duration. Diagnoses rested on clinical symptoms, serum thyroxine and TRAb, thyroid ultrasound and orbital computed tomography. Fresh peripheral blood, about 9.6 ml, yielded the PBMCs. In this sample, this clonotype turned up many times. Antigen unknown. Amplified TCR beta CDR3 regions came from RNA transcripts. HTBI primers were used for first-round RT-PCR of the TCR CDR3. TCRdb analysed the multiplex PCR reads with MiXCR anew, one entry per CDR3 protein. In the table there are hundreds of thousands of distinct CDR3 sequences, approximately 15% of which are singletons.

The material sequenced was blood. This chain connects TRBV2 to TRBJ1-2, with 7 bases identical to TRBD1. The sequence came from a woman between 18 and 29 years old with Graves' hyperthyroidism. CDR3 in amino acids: CASSSASGTDYGYTF. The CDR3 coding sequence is TGTGCCAGCAGCTCCGCATCCGGGACAGACTATGGCTACACCTTC.